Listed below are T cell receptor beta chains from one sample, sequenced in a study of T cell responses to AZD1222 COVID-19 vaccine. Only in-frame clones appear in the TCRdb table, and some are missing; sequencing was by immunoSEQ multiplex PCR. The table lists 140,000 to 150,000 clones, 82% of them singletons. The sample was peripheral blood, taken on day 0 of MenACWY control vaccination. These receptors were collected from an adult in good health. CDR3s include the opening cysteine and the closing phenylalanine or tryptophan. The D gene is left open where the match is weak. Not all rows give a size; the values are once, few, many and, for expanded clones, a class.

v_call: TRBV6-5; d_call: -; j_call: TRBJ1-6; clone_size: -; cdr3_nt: TGTGCCAGCAGTTTCGAGAGCTATAATTCACCCCTCCACTTT; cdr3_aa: CASSFESYNSPLHF
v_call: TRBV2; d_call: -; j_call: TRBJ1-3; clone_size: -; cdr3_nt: TGTGCCAGCACCCTCGGGGGACCCTCCTCTGGAAACACCATATATTTT; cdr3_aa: CASTLGGPSSGNTIYF
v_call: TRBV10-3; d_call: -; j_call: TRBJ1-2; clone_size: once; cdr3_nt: TGTGCCATCAGTGAGTCAAGGGGGGGCAGTACCTTC; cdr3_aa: CAISESRGGSTF
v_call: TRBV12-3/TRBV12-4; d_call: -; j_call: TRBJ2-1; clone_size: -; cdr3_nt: TGTGCCAGCAGTTTAAGTCCTAGCCCTGAGCAGTTCTTC; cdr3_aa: CASSLSPSPEQFF
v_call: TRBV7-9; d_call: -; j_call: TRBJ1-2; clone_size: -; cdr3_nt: TGTGCCAGCAGCTCCCCGCAGGGCCTGCATGGCTACACCTTC; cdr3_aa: CASSSPQGLHGYTF
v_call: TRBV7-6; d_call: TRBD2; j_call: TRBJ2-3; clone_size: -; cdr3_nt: TGTGCCAGCAGCCTAGCGGGAGCTAGCACAGATACGCAGTATTTT; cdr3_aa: CASSLAGASTDTQYF
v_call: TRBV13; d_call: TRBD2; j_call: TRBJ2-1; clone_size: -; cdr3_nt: TGTGCCAGCAGCCAAGGGGTGTCCACTAGCGGGGGCCGCTACAATGAGCAGTTCTTC; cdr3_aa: CASSQGVSTSGGRYNEQFF
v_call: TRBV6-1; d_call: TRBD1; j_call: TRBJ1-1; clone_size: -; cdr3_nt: TGTGCCAGCAGTGAGCAGGGGGATTTTACTGAAGCTTTCTTT; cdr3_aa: CASSEQGDFTEAFF
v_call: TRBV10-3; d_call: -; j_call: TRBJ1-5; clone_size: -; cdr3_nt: TGTGCCATCAGTGAGTCGATCGGGGATTATCAGCCCCAGCATTTT; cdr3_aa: CAISESIGDYQPQHF
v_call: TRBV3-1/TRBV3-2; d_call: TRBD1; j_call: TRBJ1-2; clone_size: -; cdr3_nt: TGTGCCAGCAGCCGGGACAGCGGTGGCTACACCTTC; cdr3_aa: CASSRDSGGYTF
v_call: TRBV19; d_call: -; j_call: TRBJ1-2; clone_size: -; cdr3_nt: TGTGCCAGTAGTATAGGAGTCGGCTACACCTTC; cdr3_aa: CASSIGVGYTF
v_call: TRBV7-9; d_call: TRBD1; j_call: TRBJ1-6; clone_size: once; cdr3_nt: TGTGCCAGCAGCATACAGGGGCGGACCTATAATTCACCCCTCCACTTT; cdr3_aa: CASSIQGRTYNSPLHF
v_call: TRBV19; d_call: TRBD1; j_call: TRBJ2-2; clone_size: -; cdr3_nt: TGTGCCAGTAGTTTCCGCGACAGGGACAAAGTGTCGCGAACCGGGGAGCTGTTTTTT; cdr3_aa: CASSFRDRDKVSRTGELFF
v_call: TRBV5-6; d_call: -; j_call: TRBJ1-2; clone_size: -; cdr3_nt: TGTGCCAGCAGCCCCTACCGAGTAACGCCTTATGGCTACACCTTC; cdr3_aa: CASSPYRVTPYGYTF
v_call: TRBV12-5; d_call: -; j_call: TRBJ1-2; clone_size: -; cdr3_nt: TGTGCTAGCAGAAGGGGGGAAAGAGATGGCTACACCTTC; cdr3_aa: CASRRGERDGYTF
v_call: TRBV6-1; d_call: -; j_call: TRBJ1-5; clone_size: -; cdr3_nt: TGTGCCAGCAGTGAAGCCAGCGGACGGGTCAATCAGCCCCAGCATTTT; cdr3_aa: CASSEASGRVNQPQHF
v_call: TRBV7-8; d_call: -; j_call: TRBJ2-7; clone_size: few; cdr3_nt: TGTGCCAGCAGCTTAGTAGGGGGGGCCTCCTACGAGCAGTACTTC; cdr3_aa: CASSLVGGASYEQYF
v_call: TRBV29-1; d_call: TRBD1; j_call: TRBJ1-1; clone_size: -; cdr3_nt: TGCAGCGTTTCCAGGGGGATGGCTGAAGCTTTCTTT; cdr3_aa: CSVSRGMAEAFF
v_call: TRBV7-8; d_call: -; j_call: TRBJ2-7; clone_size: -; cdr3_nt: TGTGCCAGCACCAAGTCGAACGGGGCCTACGAGCAGTACTTC; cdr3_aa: CASTKSNGAYEQYF
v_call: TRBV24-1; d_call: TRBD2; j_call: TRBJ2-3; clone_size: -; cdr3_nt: TGTGCCACCAGTGAGGCTAGCGGGGGCACAGATACGCAGTATTTT; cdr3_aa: CATSEASGGTDTQYF
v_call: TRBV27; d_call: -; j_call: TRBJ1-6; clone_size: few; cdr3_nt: TGTGCCAGCAGTTTAGGCCAGTATAATTCACCCCTCCACTTT; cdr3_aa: CASSLGQYNSPLHF
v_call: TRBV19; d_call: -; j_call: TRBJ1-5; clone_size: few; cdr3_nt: TGTGCCAGTAGTGGATCCGGGACCTCTGGGCAGCCCCAGCATTTT; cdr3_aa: CASSGSGTSGQPQHF
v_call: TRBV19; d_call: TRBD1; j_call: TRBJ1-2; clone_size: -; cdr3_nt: TGTGCCAGTAGTCCTGGGACAGGGGGAGGCTACACCTTC; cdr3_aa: CASSPGTGGGYTF
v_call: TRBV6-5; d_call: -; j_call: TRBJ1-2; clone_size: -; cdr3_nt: TGTGCCAGCAGACGACTGGGGGGCAATGGCTACACCTTC; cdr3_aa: CASRRLGGNGYTF
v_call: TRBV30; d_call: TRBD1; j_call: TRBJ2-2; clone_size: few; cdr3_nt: TGTGCCTGGAGTTGGGGGTACAGGGGGCGCGGCGGGGAGCTGTTTTTT; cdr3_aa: CAWSWGYRGRGGELFF
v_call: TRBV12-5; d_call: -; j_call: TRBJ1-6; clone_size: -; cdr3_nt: TGTGCTCGGACTTTATTGCCCCAAATAGGTTCACCCCTCCACTTT; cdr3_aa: CARTLLPQIGSPLHF
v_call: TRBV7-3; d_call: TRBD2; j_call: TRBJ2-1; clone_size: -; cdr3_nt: TGTGCCAGCAGCCCCCATGGGACTAGCGGGGGGGTTAACAATGAGCAGTTCTTC; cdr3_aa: CASSPHGTSGGVNNEQFF
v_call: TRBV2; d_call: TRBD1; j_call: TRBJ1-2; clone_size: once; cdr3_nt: TGTGCCGCCAACAGGGGGCCTAACTATGGCTACACCTTC; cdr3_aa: CAANRGPNYGYTF
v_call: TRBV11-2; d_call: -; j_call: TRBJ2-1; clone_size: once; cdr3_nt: TGTGCCAGCAGCTTATCCTTACGAGCTACGTCTCAGTTCTTC; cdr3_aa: CASSLSLRATSQFF
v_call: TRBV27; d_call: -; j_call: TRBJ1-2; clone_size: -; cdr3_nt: TGTGCCAGCAGTGAACAGGGCGGCTATGGCTACACCTTC; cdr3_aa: CASSEQGGYGYTF
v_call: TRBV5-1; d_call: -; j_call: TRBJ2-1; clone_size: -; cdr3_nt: TGCGCCAGCAGCTTAGGGGACAGGTTTTGGGAGGGACCCAATGAGCAGTTCTTC; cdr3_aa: CASSLGDRFWEGPNEQFF
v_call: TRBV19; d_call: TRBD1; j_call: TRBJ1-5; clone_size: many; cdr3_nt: TGTGCCAGTAGTATCAGGACAGGACCCCAGCCCCAGCATTTT; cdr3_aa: CASSIRTGPQPQHF
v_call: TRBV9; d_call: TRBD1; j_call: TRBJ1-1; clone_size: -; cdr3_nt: TGTGCCAGCAGCGCCCAGGGACAGACCAGCACTGAAGCTTTCTTT; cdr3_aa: CASSAQGQTSTEAFF
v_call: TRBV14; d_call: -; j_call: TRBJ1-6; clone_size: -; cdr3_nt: TGTGCCAGCAGCCCGGGCGGGGGGCGTAATTCACCCCTCCACTTT; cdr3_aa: CASSPGGGRNSPLHF
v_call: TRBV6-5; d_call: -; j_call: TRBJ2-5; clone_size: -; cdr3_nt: TGTGCCAGCAGTCTTACGGGTTTAGAGACCCAGTACTTC; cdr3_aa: CASSLTGLETQYF
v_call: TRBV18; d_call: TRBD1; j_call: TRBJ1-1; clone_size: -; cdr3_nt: TGTGCCAGCTCAGACAGGGGGTTTAAGAACACTGAAGCTTTCTTT; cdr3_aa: CASSDRGFKNTEAFF
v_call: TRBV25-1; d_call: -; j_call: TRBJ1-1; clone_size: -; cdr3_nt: TGTGCCAGCACCCCACCGGGGAGGAGAACTGAAGCTTTCTTT; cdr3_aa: CASTPPGRRTEAFF
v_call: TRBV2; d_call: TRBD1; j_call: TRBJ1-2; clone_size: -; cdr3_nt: TGTGCCAGCACCGAACAGGGGCGTGGAAACTATGGCTACACCTTC; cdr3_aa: CASTEQGRGNYGYTF
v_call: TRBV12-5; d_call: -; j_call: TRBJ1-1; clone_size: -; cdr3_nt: TGTGCTAGTGGTTTGGTACCTATCCCCCGGACGGGATCCTACCGCACTGAAGCTTTCTTT; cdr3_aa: CASGLVPIPRTGSYRTEAFF
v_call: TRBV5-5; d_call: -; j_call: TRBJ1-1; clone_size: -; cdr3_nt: TGTGCCAGCAGCTTGGCGACAGCATATGACACTGAAGCTTTCTTT; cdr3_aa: CASSLATAYDTEAFF
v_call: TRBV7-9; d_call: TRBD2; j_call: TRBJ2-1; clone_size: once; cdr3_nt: TGTGCCAGCAGCGTATCGGGACTAGCGGGGGGCAATGAGCAGTTCTTC; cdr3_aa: CASSVSGLAGGNEQFF
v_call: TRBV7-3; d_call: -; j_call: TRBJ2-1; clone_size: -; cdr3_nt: TGTGCCAGCAGCCCCAGGGGTGGGGCCTACAATGAGCAGTTCTTC; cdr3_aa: CASSPRGGAYNEQFF
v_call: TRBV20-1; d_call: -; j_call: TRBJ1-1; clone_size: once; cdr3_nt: TGCAGTGCTAGTCGGTGGGGGACGGGGAACACTGAAGCTTTCTTT; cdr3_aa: CSASRWGTGNTEAFF
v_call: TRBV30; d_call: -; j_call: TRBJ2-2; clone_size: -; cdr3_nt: TGTGCCTGGAGCCGGGGAACCGGGGAGCTGTTTTTT; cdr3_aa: CAWSRGTGELFF
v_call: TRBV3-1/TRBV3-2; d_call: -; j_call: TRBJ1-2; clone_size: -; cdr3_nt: TGTGCCAGCAGGGGAATTAACTATGGCTACACCTTC; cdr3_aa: CASRGINYGYTF
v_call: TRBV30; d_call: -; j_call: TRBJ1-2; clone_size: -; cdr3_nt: TGTGCCTGGAGCGAGACAGAGAGCTATGGCTACACCTTC; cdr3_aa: CAWSETESYGYTF
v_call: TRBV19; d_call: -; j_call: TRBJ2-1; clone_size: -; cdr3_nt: TGTGCCAGTAGTATAGGGGGGGCGGGCTCCTACAATGAGCAGTTCTTC; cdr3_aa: CASSIGGAGSYNEQFF
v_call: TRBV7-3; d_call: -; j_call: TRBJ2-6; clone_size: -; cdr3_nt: TGTGCCAGCAGCTTAAATCTGGTCGCTGGGGCCAACGTCCTGACTTTC; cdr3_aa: CASSLNLVAGANVLTF
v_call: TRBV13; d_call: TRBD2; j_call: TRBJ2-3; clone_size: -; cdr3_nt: TGTGCCAGCAGAGAACTAGCGGGGACGGTTGCAGATACGCAGTATTTT; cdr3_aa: CASRELAGTVADTQYF
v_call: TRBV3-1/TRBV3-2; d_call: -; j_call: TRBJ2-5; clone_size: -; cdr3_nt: TGTGCCAGCAGCCAAGAGACCCAGTACTTC; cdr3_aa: CASSQETQYF
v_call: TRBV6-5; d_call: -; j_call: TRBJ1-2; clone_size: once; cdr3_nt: TGTGCCAGCAAGTCCAGTAACTATGGCTACACCTTC; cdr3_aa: CASKSSNYGYTF
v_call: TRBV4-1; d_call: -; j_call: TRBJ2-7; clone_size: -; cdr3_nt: TGCGCCAGCAGCCAAGACAGGGGACGGAACTCCTACGAGCAGTACTTC; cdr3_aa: CASSQDRGRNSYEQYF
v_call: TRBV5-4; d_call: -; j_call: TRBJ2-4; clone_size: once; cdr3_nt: TGTGCCAGCAGCTTACCGGGGGAGCTTCACATTCAGTACTTC; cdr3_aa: CASSLPGELHIQYF
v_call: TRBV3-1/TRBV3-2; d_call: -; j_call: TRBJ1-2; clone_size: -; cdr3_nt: TGTGCCAGCAGCCAACTACATGGCTACACCTTC; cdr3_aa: CASSQLHGYTF
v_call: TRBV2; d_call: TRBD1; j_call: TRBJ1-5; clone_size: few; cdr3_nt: TGTGCCAGCAGTCACCGACAGGGTAACTACGGCAATCAGCCCCAGCATTTT; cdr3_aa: CASSHRQGNYGNQPQHF
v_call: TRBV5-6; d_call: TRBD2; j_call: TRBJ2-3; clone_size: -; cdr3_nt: TGTGCCAGCAGCTTGGTTGGTAGCGGGGGGGATAGGACGGATACGCAGTATTTT; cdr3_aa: CASSLVGSGGDRTDTQYF
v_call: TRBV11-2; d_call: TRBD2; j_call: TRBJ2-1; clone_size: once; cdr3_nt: TGTGCCAGCAGCTTACGCCAGACTAGCGGGGGGTACAATGAGCAGTTCTTC; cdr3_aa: CASSLRQTSGGYNEQFF
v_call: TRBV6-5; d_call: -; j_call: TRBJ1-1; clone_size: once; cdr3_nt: TGTGCCAGCACCCTCTTGTGGGGGGGGAATGAAGCTTTCTTT; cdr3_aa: CASTLLWGGNEAFF
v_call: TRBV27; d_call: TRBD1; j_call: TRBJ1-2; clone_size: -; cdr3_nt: TGTGCCAGCAGTTTAGGACAGGGGAACTATGGCTACACCTTC; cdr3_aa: CASSLGQGNYGYTF